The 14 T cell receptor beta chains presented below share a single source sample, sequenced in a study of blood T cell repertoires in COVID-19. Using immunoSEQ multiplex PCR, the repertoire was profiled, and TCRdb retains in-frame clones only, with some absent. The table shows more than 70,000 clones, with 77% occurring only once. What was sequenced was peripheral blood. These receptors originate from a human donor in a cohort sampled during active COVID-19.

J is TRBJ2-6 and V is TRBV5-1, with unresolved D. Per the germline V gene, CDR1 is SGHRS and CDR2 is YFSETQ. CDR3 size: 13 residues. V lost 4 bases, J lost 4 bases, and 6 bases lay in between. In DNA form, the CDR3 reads TGCGCCAGCAGCCACGGGGGGGCCAACGTCCTGACTTTC. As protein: CASSHGGANVLTF.

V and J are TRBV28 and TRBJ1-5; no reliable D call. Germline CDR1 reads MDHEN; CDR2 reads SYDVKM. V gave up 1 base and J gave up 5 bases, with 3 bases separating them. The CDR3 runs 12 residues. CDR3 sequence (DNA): TGTGCCAGCAGTTTATTCGATCAGCCCCAGCATTTT. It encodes CASSLFDQPQHF.

The CDR3, as DNA: TGTGCCAGCAGCTTAACCGGGACAGGGGCCGCGAACACCGGGGAGCTGTTTTTT. It yields the protein CASSLTGTGAANTGELFF. J is TRBJ2-2 and V is TRBV7-2, with 10 bases that match TRBD1. Trimming removed 2 bases from V and 0 bases from J; junction bases left unmatched: 6. The CDR3 consists of 18 residues. CDR1 is SGHTA, CDR2 FQGNSA, per germline.

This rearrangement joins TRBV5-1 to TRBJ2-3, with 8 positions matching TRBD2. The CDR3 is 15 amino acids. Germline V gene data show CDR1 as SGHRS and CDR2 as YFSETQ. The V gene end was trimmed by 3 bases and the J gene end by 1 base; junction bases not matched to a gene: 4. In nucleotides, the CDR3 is TGCGCCAGCAGCTCTCAAGCGGGGGGCACAGATACGCAGTATTTT. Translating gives CASSSQAGGTDTQYF.

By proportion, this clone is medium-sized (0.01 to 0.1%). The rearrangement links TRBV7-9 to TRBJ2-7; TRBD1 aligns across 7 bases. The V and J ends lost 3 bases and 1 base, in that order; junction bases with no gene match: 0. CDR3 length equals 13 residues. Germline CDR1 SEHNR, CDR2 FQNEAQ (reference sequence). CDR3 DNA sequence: TGTGCCAGCAGCTTCAGGGGGTCCTACGAGCAGTACTTC. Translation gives CASSFRGSYEQYF.

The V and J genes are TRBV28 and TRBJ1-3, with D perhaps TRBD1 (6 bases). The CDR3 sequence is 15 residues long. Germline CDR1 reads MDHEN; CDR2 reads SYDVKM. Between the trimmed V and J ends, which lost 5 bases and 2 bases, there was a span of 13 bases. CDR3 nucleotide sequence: TGTGCCAGCAGTACCCAGGGGAAAGCTGGAAACACCATATATTTT. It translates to CASSTQGKAGNTIYF.

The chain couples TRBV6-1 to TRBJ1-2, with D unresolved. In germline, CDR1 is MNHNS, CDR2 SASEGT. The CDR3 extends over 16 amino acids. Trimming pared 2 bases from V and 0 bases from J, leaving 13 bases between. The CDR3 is CASSELAGTANYGYTF. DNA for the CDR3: TGTGCCAGCAGTGAATTGGCAGGAACAGCTAACTATGGCTACACCTTC.

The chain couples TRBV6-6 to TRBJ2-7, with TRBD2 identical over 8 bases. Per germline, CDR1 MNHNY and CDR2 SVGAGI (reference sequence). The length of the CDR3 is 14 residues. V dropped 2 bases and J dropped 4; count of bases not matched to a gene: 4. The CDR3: CASSYGGGSYEQYF. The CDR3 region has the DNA TGTGCCAGCAGTTACGGCGGGGGGTCTTACGAGCAGTACTTC.

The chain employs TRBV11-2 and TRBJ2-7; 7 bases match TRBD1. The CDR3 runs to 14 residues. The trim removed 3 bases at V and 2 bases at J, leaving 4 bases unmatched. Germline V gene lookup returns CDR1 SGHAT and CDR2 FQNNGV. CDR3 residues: CASSFQTGPYEQYF. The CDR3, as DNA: TGTGCCAGCAGCTTCCAGACAGGGCCCTACGAGCAGTACTTC.

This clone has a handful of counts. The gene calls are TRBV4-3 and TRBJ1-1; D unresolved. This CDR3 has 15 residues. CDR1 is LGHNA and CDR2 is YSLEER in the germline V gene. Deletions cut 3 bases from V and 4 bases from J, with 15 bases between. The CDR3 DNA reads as TGCGCCAGCAGCCAGCACATAGGAGTGGGCACTGAAGCTTTCTTT. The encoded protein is CASSQHIGVGTEAFF.

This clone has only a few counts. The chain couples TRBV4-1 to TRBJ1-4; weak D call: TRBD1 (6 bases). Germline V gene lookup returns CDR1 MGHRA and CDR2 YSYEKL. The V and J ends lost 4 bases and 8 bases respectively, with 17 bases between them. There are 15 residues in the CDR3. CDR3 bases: TGCGCCAGCAGCCGCCGGGACACCTCTTCAGAAAAACTGTTTTTT. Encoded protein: CASSRRDTSSEKLFF.

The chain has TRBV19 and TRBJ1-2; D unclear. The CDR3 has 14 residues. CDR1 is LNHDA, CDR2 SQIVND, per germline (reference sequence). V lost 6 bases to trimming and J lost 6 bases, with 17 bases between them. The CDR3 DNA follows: TGTGCCAGTAGCAAAGGGAGGTTCGGAAATGGCTACACCTTC. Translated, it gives CASSKGRFGNGYTF.

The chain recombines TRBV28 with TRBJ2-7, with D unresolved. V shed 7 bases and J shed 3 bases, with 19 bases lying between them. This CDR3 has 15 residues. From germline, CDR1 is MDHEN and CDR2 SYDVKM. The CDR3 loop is CASTSMVPGLYEQYF. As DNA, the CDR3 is TGTGCCAGCACCTCCATGGTTCCTGGCCTCTACGAGCAGTACTTC.

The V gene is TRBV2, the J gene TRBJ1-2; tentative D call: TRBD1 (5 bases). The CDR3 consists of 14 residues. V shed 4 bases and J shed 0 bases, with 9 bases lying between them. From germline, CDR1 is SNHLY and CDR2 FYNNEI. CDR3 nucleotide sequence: TGTGCCAGCAGTGGAGACAGCGCTAACTATGGCTACACCTTC. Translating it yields CASSGDSANYGYTF.